This T cell receptor beta chain was sequenced during a study of blood T cell repertoires in COVID-19. Study-wide background: PBMCs, B-cell-depleted T cells, or T cells were the source of the cDNA or gDNA that made up the material.

V lost 5 bases to trimming and J lost 6 bases, with 16 bases between them. CDR3 length equals 14 residues. Germline V gene lookup returns CDR1 SEHNR and CDR2 FQNEAQ (reference sequence). Profiling relied on immunoSEQ multiplex PCR, and the TCRdb table lists in-frame clones only, not all of them. The sample carries roughly 350,000 clones, roughly 85% recorded once. The chain recombines TRBV7-9 with TRBJ1-1; tentative D call: TRBD1 (6 bases). The sequence was obtained from a woman aged 18-35 years with acute or convalescent COVID-19. The sequencing sample was made of peripheral blood. This CDR3 is CASSQRDTHSEAFF. The CDR3 coding sequence is TGTGCCAGCAGCCAGCGGGACACCCATTCTGAAGCTTTCTTT. Using reference TRBV7-9 and TRBJ1-1 for the parts outside the CDR3, the full variable domain is DTGVSQNPRHKITKRGQNVTFRCDPISEHNRLYWYRQTLGQGPEFLTYFQNEAQLEKSRLLSDRFSAERPKGSFSTLEIQRTEQGDSAMYLCASSQRDTHSEAFFGQGTRLTVV.